This TCR beta chain originates from a study of radiation and T cells in renal cell carcinoma. For this clone: What it recognizes is unknown.

Clones were sequenced by immunoSEQ multiplex PCR, and TCRdb holds only the in-frame ones, with some missing. The sample holds just over 95,000 clones; approximately 86% are singletons and the top ten take 7% to 9%. Regarding time point: baseline pretreatment blood. This sample's treatment: 15 Gy SBRT to primary tumor, nephrectomy 4 weeks later. Study-level findings and limits: No pretreatment tumor biopsies were available for baseline clonotypes. Top tumor clonotypes rose in blood 2 weeks post-radiation, then contracted.

From germline, CDR1 is LGHNA and CDR2 YSLEER. CDR3 length: 13 amino acids. The trim removed 4 bases at V and 3 bases at J, leaving 2 bases unmatched. The TCR comes from a man aged 45 to 65 with renal cell carcinoma. The source was blood, collected from a patient whose treatment included radiotherapy and nephrectomy. The chain combines TRBV4-3 with TRBJ1-2, with 7 bases lining up with TRBD1. The CDR3 region has the DNA TGCGCCAGCAGCCCAGACAGGGACTATGGCTACACCTTC. Translating it yields CASSPDRDYGYTF.